Listed below are T cell receptor beta chains from one sample, sequenced in a study of blood T cell repertoires in COVID-19. The repertoire was sequenced with immunoSEQ multiplex PCR; TCRdb's copy has only in-frame clones and lacks some. Of approximately 44,000 clones listed, around 88% were seen once; the top ten hold around 4.9%. The sample comprised peripheral blood. All receptors come from a human donor in a cohort sampled during active COVID-19. Each CDR3 is given with its conserved first and last residue. A D gene is named only where the DNA matches it firmly. Clone sizes are given selectively: once, few, many, or a class where the clone is expanded.

j_call clone_size d_call v_call cdr3_nt cdr3_aa
TRBJ2-1 . . TRBV9 TGTGCCAGCAGCGTAGGTAGTGGGGGGGCCAGTGAGCAGTTCTTC CASSVGSGGASEQFF
TRBJ1-2 . . TRBV30 TGTGCCTGGAATGGTGGAGGTGGCTACACCTTC CAWNGGGGYTF
TRBJ2-5 . . TRBV19 TGTGCCAGTAGTATGTGGACAGACCAAGAGACCCAGTACTTC CASSMWTDQETQYF
TRBJ1-6 . . TRBV6-6 TGTGCCAGCAGTTACTCGGGGAGGGGGGGGAATTCACCCCTCCACTTT CASSYSGRGGNSPLHF
TRBJ1-4 . TRBD1 TRBV7-9 TGTGCCAGCAGCAAACGACAGGGGATCAGGGATAATGAAAAACTGTTTTTT CASSKRQGIRDNEKLFF
TRBJ1-6 . TRBD1 TRBV6-1 TGTGCCAGCAGTGAATGGTGGGACAGGGGAAATTCACCCCTCCACTTT CASSEWWDRGNSPLHF
TRBJ2-7 . TRBD2 TRBV11-2 TGTGCCAGCAGCTGGCTAGCGGGAAAGGACGAGCAGTACTTC CASSWLAGKDEQYF
TRBJ2-7 . TRBD2 TRBV27 TGTGCCAGCAGTCCCTCCGGGACGGGCGGGGGGGAGCAGTACTTC CASSPSGTGGGEQYF
TRBJ2-1 . TRBD2 TRBV27 TGTGCCAGCAGTTTTGGGACTAGCGGGGAGAATGAGCAGTTCTTC CASSFGTSGENEQFF
TRBJ1-4 . . TRBV24-1 TGTGCCACCAGCGGCGGGGCAAGTAGGGAACTGTTTTTT CATSGGASRELFF
TRBJ2-7 . . TRBV18 TGTGCCAGCTCACCCGGACAAAATTACGAGCAGTACTTC CASSPGQNYEQYF
TRBJ2-3 . . TRBV27 TGTGCCAGCCGCCATATTATTACTAGGGGCACAGATACGCAGTATTTT CASRHIITRGTDTQYF
TRBJ2-3 few . TRBV27 TGTGCCAGCAACGAGGGGGGGATGGAAACTAGCACAGATACGCAGTATTTT CASNEGGMETSTDTQYF
TRBJ1-1 . . TRBV27 TGTGCCAGCGGAGGCTTTATGAACACTGAAGCTTTCTTT CASGGFMNTEAFF
TRBJ2-3 . . TRBV4-2 TGTGCCAGCAGCCAAGATGTCACTAGAGCAGATACGCAGTATTTT CASSQDVTRADTQYF
TRBJ2-7 . . TRBV28 TGTGCCAGCAGTTTCTCGGCGAGGAGCTCCTACGAGCAGTACTTC CASSFSARSSYEQYF
TRBJ1-1 once . TRBV9 TGTGCCAGCAGCGCCCGACTTAATTCGTACACTGAAGCTTTCTTT CASSARLNSYTEAFF
TRBJ1-5 . . TRBV27 TGTGCCAGCAGTTTATCTTTTTGGGCAGGGGCAGAGCCCCAGCATTTT CASSLSFWAGAEPQHF
TRBJ2-2 . TRBD1 TRBV7-6 TGTGCCAGCAGCTTAGAACAGGGGTTCTTGGCCACCGGGGAGCTGTTTTTT CASSLEQGFLATGELFF
TRBJ2-2 . . TRBV6-2/TRBV6-3 TGTGCCAGCAGTTACCCAATTCAAGGCAGGGGATACACCGGGGAGCTGTTTTTT CASSYPIQGRGYTGELFF
TRBJ1-6 . TRBD1 TRBV6-5 TGTGCCAGCCAATCAGGGACAGGGGCATCACCCCTCCACTTT CASQSGTGASPLHF
TRBJ2-7 . . TRBV9 TGTGCCAGCAGCGTAGCCGCGAACCACGAGCAGTACTTC CASSVAANHEQYF
TRBJ2-2 . . TRBV5-5 TGTGCCAGCAGCTTAGGATGGGGGGGCAACACCGGGGAGCTGTTTTTT CASSLGWGGNTGELFF
TRBJ2-5 . TRBD2 TRBV7-6 TGTGCCAGCCTCGTGGGGGGGATCGAAGAGACCCAGTACTTC CASLVGGIEETQYF
TRBJ1-2 . . TRBV7-2 TGTGCCAGCAGCTACGCACAGGGTGGCTTACACGGCTACACCTTC CASSYAQGGLHGYTF
TRBJ2-5 once TRBD1 TRBV19 TGTGCCAGTAGTAGGGTGACAGGGATGGAGACCCAGTACTTC CASSRVTGMETQYF
TRBJ2-1 . . TRBV5-1 TGCGCCAGCAGCTTGTTGACAGCCACCTACAATGAGCAGTTCTTC CASSLLTATYNEQFF
TRBJ1-2 . . TRBV3-1/TRBV3-2 TGTGCCAGCAGCCAAGGGGAAGGGGCCGCGGGCTACACCTTC CASSQGEGAAGYTF
TRBJ1-1 once TRBD1 TRBV30 TGTGCCTGGGCCCGGGACAGGGGTTTCACTGAAGCTTTCTTT CAWARDRGFTEAFF
TRBJ2-3 . . TRBV7-9 TGTGCCAGCAGCTTGGTTTTCCCGGTGGGTCTAGATCCCTCAGATACGCAGTATTTT CASSLVFPVGLDPSDTQYF
TRBJ2-1 . TRBD1 TRBV18 TGTGCCAGCTCATATAAGACAGGGAGCAATGAGCAGTTCTTC CASSYKTGSNEQFF
TRBJ1-2 . TRBD1 TRBV2 TGTGCCAGCACCCACCAGGGGGCGGGGAATGGCTACACCTTC CASTHQGAGNGYTF
TRBJ1-2 . . TRBV14 TGTGCCAGCAGCCAAGATAGGACAGCTGACTATGGCTACACCTTC CASSQDRTADYGYTF
TRBJ1-5 . . TRBV18 TGTGCCAGCTCACAAAACAGGAGTCAGCCCCAGCATTTT CASSQNRSQPQHF
TRBJ1-5 . TRBD1 TRBV7-9 TGTGCCAGCAGCGGGGACAGCACATTCGGGCAGCCCCAGCATTTT CASSGDSTFGQPQHF
TRBJ2-7 . TRBD1 TRBV6-5 TGTGCCAGCAGAAAGCCCGGGACAGGGGCCTACGAGCAGTACTTC CASRKPGTGAYEQYF
TRBJ2-3 . TRBD2 TRBV6-6 TGTGCCATCTCACTAGCGGGGGGTAGAGATACGCAGTATTTT CAISLAGGRDTQYF
TRBJ2-3 . TRBD2 TRBV9 TGTGCCAGCAGCACCCGGACTAGCGGGGGTACAGATACGCAGTATTTT CASSTRTSGGTDTQYF
TRBJ1-5 . . TRBV19 TGTGCCAGTAGTCCTTCCAGGGAAGGACAGCCCCAGCATTTT CASSPSREGQPQHF
TRBJ1-2 few . TRBV2 TGTGCCACCCGCGCTCAGTGGCAGGGCCTAGCTAACTATGGCTACACCTTC CATRAQWQGLANYGYTF
TRBJ2-2 few TRBD1 TRBV6-6 TGTGCCAGCAGTCAGACAGGGGGTATCGGGGAGCTGTTTTTT CASSQTGGIGELFF
TRBJ2-1 . . TRBV5-1 TGCGCCAGCAGCTTGGAACAGGGCAATGAGCAGTTCTTC CASSLEQGNEQFF
TRBJ2-3 . TRBD2 TRBV7-8 TGTGCCAGCAGCTCCCTGGGGACTAGCGGGGGGATTACGCAGTATTTT CASSSLGTSGGITQYF
TRBJ2-2 . TRBD1 TRBV24-1 TGTGCCACCAGTGACCGACAGGGGGCGAGGGGCAACACCGGGGAGCTGTTTTTT CATSDRQGARGNTGELFF
TRBJ2-6 . . TRBV10-3 TGTGCCATCAAGCGAGGTGCGGGGGCCAACGTCCTGACTTTC CAIKRGAGANVLTF
TRBJ1-4 once . TRBV4-2 TGTGCCAGCAGCCCGGTATCGGGAGATGAAAAACTGTTTTTT CASSPVSGDEKLFF
TRBJ1-2 . TRBD1 TRBV15 TGTGCCACCAGCAGAGATCTAGCAGGGGGAAGGGTTCGGAACTATGGCTACACCTTC CATSRDLAGGRVRNYGYTF
TRBJ2-7 . TRBD1 TRBV27 TGTGCCAGCTCCCAAACAGGGGGTACCTACGAGCAGTACTTC CASSQTGGTYEQYF
TRBJ1-2 few . TRBV7-9 TGTGCCAGCAGCCAAACAGCTTACTATGGCTACACCTTC CASSQTAYYGYTF
TRBJ2-7 . . TRBV10-3 TGTGCCATTTCCGGGACACACTACGAGCAGTACTTC CAISGTHYEQYF
TRBJ1-2 . . TRBV14 TGTGCCAGCAGCCAAGATGCATGGCCGGGCTATGGCTACACCTTC CASSQDAWPGYGYTF
TRBJ2-1 . . TRBV2 TGTGCCACCACCGGGTTTCAGAACACGTACAATGAGCAGTTCTTC CATTGFQNTYNEQFF
TRBJ1-1 . . TRBV9 TGTGCCAGCAGCGTGGGGGCGGGTGGGAACACTGAAGCTTTCTTT CASSVGAGGNTEAFF
TRBJ2-2 . TRBD2 TRBV5-8 TGTGCCAGCAGTCGACTAGCGGGGCCGCCCTTCACCGGGGAGCTGTTTTTT CASSRLAGPPFTGELFF